One TCR beta chain is described in this entry. Its specificity is not known. The PCR had 60 Vbeta and 13 Jbeta primers. Per the original data handling: Later, tens of millions of unique TCR beta chains were counted in an analysis, and around 11 million of them were shared. Profiled with immunoSEQ multiplex PCR; TCRdb holds only in-frame clones, not every one. V and J calls and clone size are as listed in that table; D and trimming were resolved from the DNA. The sample shows roughly 180,000 clones, approximately 84% of them seen only once. These data are taken from a study of cytomegalovirus exposure and HLA in healthy donors. Regarding the study as a whole: In a later analysis, an Asian-associated ancestry cluster reportedly showed fewer N-insertions than the approximately 700-donor mean. Sequencing likely generated an artifact that appeared as a cluster of highly shared sequence variants. Previous analysis showed most TCR beta V segments were productive about 87% or about 30% of the time.

The CDR3 runs to 16 residues. The germline CDR1 and CDR2 sequences are SGHVS and FQNEAQ. V lost 2 bases to trimming and J lost 3 bases; unmatched junction nucleotides: 7. This sequence was found in a girl aged 10 to 17 in good health and CMV-seropositive. The sequenced sample was PBMCs. The gene calls are TRBV7-8 and TRBJ1-2, with 9 nucleotides matching TRBD1. Here the CDR3 reads CASSLSGQGLYYGYTF. CDR3 bases: TGTGCCAGCAGCTTAAGTGGACAGGGGCTTTACTATGGCTACACCTTC.